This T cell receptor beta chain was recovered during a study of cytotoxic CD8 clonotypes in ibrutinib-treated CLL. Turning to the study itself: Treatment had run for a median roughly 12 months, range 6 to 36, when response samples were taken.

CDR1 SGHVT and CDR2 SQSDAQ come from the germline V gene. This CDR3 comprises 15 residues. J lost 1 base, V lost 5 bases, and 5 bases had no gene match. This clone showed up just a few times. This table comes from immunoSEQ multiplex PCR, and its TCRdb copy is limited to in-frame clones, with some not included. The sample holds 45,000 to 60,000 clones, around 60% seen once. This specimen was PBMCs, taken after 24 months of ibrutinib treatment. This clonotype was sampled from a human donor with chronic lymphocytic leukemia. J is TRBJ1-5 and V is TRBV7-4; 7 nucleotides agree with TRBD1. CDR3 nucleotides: TGTGCCAGCAGCACGACAGGGAACAGCAATCAGCCCCAGCATTTT. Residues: CASSTTGNSNQPQHF.